The clone carrying this TCR beta chain was seen a single time. These data belong to a study of shared clonotypes between healthy human individuals. Sequenced by immunoSEQ multiplex PCR; TCRdb stores in-frame clones only, minus some. The sample lists under 850,000 clones, roughly 72% occurring once. The CDR3 is 13 amino acids. The V segment lost 4 bases and the J segment 7 bases; nucleotides outside the gene matches: 7. Per germline, CDR1 SGHRS and CDR2 YFSETQ. Subsets obtained from CD4+ cells comprised CD45RA+ naive and CD45RA-negative memory cells. The TCR originated in a woman aged 25 to 39 in good health. What was sequenced was memory CD4+ T cells sorted from blood. Stated subset: CD45RA-negative fraction. The rearrangement joins TRBV5-1 to TRBJ1-1; 7 bases fit TRBD1. CDR3 sequence (DNA): TGCGCCAGCAGCCCCCCAGGGGGAAATGAAGCTTTCTTT. Translated, it gives CASSPPGGNEAFF.